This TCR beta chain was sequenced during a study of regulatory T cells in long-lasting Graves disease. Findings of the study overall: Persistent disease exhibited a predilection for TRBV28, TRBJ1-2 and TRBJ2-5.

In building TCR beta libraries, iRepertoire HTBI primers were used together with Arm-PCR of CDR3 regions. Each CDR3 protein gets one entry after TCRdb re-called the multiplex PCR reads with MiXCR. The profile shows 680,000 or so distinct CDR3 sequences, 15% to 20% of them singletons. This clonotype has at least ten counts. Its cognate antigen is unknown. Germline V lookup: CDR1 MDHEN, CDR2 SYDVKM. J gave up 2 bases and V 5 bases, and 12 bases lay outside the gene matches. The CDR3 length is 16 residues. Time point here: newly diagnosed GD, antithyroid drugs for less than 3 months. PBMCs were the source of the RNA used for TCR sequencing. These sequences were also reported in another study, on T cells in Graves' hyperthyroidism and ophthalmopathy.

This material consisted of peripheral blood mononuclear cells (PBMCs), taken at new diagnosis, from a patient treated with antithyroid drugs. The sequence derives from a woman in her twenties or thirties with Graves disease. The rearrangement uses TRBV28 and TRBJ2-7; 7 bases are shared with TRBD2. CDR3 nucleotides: TGTGCCAGCAGTCCTCTGACTAGCTCGAGGGCCTACGAGCAGTACTTC. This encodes CASSPLTSSRAYEQYF.